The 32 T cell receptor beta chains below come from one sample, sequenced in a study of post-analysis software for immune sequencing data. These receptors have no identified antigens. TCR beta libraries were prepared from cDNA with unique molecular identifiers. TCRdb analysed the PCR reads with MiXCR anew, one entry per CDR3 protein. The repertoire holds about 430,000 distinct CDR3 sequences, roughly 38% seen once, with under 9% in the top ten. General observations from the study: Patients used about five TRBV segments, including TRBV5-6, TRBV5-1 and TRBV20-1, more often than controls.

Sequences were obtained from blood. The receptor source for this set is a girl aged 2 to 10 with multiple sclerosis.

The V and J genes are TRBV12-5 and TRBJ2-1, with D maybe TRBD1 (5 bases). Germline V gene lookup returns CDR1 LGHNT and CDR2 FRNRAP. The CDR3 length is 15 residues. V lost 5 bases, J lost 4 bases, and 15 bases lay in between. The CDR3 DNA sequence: TGTGCTAGTGGTCCGCAGGCGACAGAGTACAATGAGCAGTTCTTC. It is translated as CASGPQATEYNEQFF.

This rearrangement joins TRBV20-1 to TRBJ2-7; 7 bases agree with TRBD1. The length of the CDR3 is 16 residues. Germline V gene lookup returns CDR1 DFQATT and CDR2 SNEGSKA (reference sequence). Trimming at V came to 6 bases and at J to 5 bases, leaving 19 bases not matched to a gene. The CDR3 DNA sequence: TGCAGTGCCACCAGCCTGACAGGGACGACATTCAACGAGCAGTACTTC. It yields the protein CSATSLTGTTFNEQYF.

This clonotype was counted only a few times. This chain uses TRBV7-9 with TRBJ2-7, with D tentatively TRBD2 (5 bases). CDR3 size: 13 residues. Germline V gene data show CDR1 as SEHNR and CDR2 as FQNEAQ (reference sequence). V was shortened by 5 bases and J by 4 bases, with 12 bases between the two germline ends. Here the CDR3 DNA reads TGTGCCAGCAGCAGCCCGGCGGGTTACGAGCAGTACTTC. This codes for CASSSPAGYEQYF.

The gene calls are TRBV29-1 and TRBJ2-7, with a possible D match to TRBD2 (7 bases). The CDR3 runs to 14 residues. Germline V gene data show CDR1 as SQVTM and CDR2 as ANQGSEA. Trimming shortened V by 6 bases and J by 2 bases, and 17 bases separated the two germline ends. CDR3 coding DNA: TGCAGCGTCCACACCTGGGAGGGGGCCTACGAGCAGTACTTC. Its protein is CSVHTWEGAYEQYF.

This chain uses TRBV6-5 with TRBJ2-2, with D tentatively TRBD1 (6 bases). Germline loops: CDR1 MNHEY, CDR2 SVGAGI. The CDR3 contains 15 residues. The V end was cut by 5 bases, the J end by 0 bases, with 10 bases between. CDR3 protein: CASSRDTPNTGELFF. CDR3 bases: TGTGCCAGCAGTCGGGACACCCCGAACACCGGGGAGCTGTTTTTT.

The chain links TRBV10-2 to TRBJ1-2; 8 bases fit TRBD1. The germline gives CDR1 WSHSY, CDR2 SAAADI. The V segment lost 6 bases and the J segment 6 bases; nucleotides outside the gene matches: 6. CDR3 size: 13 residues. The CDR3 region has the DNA TGCGCCAGCAGGGCAGGGGGCTTCAATGGCTACACCTTC. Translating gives CASRAGGFNGYTF.

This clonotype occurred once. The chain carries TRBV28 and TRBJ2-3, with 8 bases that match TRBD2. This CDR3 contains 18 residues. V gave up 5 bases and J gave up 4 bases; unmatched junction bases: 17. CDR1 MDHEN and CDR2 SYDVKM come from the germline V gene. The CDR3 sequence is CASSLAGLLPSGADTQYF. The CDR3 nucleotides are TGTGCCAGCAGTCTAGCGGGCCTTTTACCCTCCGGGGCAGATACGCAGTATTTT.

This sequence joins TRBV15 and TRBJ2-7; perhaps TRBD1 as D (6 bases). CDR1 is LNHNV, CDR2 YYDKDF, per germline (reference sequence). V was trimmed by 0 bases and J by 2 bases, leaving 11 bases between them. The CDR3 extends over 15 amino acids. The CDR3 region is CATSRERQVPYEQYF. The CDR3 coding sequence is TGTGCCACCAGCAGAGAGAGACAGGTCCCCTACGAGCAGTACTTC.

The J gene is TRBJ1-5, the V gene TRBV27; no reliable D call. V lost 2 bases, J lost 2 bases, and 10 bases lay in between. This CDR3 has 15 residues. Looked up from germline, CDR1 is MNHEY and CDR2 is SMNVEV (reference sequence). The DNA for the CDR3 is TGTGCCAGCAGTTTAGGAGTAAGTGGCAATCAGCCCCAGCATTTT. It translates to CASSLGVSGNQPQHF.

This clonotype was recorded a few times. CDR3 sequence: CATSPELLGQASYEQYF. In DNA form, the CDR3 reads TGTGCCACCAGCCCCGAGCTATTGGGACAGGCATCCTACGAGCAGTACTTC. The genes are TRBV15 and TRBJ2-7; TRBD1 agrees at 8 bases. The germline V gene has CDR1 LNHNV and CDR2 YYDKDF (reference sequence). The CDR3 length is 17 residues. The V and J ends lost 5 bases and 1 base, in that order; junction bases with no gene match: 13. The full variable domain, with the rest looked up from reference TRBV15 and TRBJ2-7, is DAMVIQNPRYQVTQFGKPVTLSCSQTLNHNVMYWYQQKSSQAPKLLFHYYDKDFNNEADTPDNFQSRRPNTSFCFLDIRSPGLGDTAMYLCATSPELLGQASYEQYFGPGTRLTVT.

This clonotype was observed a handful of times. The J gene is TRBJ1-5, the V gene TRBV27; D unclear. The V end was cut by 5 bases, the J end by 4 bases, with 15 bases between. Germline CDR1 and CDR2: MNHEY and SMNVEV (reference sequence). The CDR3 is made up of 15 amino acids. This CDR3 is CASSPRMEGNQPQHF. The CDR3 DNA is TGTGCCAGCAGTCCACGGATGGAAGGGAATCAGCCCCAGCATTTT.

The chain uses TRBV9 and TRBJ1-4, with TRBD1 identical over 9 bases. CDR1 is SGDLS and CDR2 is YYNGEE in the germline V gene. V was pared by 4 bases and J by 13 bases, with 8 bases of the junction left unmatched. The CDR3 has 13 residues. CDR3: CASSFLPGQGLFF. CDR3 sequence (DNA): TGTGCCAGCAGCTTCCTACCGGGACAGGGACTGTTTTTT. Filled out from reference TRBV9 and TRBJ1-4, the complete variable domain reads DSGVTQTPKHLITATGQRVTLRCSPRSGDLSVYWYQQSLDQGLQFLIQYYNGEERAKGNILERFSAQQFPDLHSELNLSSLELGDSALYFCASSFLPGQGLFFGSGTQLSVL.

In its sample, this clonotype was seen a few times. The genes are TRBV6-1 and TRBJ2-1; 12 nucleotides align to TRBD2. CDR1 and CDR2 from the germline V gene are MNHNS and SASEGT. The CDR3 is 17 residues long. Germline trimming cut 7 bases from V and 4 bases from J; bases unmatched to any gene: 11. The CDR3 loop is CASTLAGGPTYYNEQFF. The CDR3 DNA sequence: TGTGCCAGCACCCTAGCGGGAGGGCCTACTTATTACAATGAGCAGTTCTTC.

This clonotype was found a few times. The CDR3 protein is CASSPSWTGGAPEKLFF. As DNA, the CDR3 is TGTGCCAGCAGCCCGAGCTGGACAGGGGGCGCTCCAGAAAAACTGTTTTTT. V and J are TRBV7-9 and TRBJ1-4, with TRBD1 matching 11 bases. The CDR3 is made up of 17 amino acids. Trimming cost V 5 bases and J 8 bases; bases outside gene matches: 13. Per the germline V gene, CDR1 is SEHNR and CDR2 is FQNEAQ (reference sequence).

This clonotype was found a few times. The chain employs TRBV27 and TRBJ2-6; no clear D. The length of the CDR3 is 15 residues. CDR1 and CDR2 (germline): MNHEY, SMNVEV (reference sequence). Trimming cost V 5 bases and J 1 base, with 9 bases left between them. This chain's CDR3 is CASSPSLSGANVLTF. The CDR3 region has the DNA TGTGCCAGCAGTCCTAGTTTGTCTGGGGCCAACGTCCTGACTTTC.

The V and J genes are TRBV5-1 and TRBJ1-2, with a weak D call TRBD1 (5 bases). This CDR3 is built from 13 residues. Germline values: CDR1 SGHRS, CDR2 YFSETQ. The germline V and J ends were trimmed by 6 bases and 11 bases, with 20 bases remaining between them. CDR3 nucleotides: TGCGCCAGCAACTCTGATAAAGCAGGGATTTACACCTTC. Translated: CASNSDKAGIYTF.

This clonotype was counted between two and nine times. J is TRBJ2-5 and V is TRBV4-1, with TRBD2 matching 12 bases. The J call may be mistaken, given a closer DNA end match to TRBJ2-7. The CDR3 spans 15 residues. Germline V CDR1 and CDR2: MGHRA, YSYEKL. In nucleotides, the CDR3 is TGCGCCAGCAGCCTTCGACTAGCGGGAGAGAACGAGCAGTACTTC. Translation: CASSLRLAGENEQYF.

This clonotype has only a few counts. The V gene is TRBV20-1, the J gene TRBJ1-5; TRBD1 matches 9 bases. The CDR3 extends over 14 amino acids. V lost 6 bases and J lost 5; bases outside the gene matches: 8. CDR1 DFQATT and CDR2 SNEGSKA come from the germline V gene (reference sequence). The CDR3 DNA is TGCAGTGCAGCCGGGACAGGGTCCGATCAGCCCCAGCATTTT. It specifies CSAAGTGSDQPQHF.

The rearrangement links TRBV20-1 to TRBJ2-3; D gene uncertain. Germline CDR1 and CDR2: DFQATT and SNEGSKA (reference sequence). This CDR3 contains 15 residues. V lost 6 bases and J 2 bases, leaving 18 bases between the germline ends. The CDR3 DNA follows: TGCAGTGCCTTTAAACTTGGAGCGAACACAGATACGCAGTATTTT. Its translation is CSAFKLGANTDTQYF.

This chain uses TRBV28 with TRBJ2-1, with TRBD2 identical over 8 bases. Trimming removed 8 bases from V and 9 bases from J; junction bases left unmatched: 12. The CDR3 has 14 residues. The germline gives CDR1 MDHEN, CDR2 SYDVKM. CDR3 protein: CASSSGSVLIEQFF. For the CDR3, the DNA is TGTGCCAGCTCCAGCGGGAGCGTTTTAATTGAGCAGTTCTTC.

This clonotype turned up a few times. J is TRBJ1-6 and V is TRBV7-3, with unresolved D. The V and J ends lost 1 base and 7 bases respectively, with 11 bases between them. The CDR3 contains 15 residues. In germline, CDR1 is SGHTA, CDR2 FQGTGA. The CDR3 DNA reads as TGTGCCAGCAGCTTAAGGCCCTTGGGAAATTCACCCCTCCACTTT. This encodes CASSLRPLGNSPLHF.

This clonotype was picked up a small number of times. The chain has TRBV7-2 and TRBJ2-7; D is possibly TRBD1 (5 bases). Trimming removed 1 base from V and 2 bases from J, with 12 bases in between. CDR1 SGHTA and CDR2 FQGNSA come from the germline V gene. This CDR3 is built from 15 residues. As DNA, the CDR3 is TGTGCCAGCAGCTTAGGACAGAACCGTGCCTACGAGCAGTACTTC. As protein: CASSLGQNRAYEQYF.

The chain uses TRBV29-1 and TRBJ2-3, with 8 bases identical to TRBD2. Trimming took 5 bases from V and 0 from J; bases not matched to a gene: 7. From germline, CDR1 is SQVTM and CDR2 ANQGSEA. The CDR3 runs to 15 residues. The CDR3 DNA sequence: TGCAGCGTTCTTAGACTAGCGCCAAGCACAGATACGCAGTATTTT. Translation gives CSVLRLAPSTDTQYF.

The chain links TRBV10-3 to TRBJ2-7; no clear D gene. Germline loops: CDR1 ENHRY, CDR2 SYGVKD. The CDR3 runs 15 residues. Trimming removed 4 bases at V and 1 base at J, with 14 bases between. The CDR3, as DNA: TGTGCCATCAGTGCAGTCGCCCCTGGATCCTACGAGCAGTACTTC. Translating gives CAISAVAPGSYEQYF.

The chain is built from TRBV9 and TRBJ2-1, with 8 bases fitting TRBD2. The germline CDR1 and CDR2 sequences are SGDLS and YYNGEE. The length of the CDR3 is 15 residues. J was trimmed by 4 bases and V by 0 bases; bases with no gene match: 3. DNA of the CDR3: TGTGCCAGCAGCGTAGAAGCGGGAGTATACAATGAGCAGTTCTTC. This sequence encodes CASSVEAGVYNEQFF.

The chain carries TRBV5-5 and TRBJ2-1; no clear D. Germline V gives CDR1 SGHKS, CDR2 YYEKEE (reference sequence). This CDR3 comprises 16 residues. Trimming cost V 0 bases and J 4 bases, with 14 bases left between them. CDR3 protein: CASSLGGDPQYNEQFF. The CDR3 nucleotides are TGTGCCAGCAGCTTGGGTGGGGATCCCCAGTACAATGAGCAGTTCTTC.

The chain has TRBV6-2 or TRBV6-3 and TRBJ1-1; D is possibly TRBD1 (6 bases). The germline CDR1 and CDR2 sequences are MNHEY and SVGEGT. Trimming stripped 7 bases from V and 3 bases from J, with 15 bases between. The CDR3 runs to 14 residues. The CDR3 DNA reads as TGTGCCAGCAATTCGGACAGATACTACACTGAAGCTTTCTTT. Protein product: CASNSDRYYTEAFF.

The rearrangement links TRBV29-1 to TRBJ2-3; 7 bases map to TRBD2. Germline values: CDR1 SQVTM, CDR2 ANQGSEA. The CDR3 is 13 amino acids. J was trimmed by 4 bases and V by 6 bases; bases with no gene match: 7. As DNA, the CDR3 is TGCAGCGTCGCGACTAGCCTGTCAGATACGCAGTATTTT. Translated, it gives CSVATSLSDTQYF.

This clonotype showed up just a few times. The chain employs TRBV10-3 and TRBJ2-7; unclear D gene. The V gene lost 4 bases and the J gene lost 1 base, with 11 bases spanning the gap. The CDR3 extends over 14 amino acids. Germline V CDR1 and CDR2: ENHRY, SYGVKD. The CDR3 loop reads CAISVETVSYEQYF. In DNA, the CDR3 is TGTGCCATCAGTGTAGAGACGGTATCCTACGAGCAGTACTTC.

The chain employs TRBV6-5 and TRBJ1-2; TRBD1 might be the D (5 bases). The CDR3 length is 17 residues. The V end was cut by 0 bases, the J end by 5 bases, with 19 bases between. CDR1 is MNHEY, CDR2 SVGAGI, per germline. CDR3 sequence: CASSYSKYNLGGYGYTF. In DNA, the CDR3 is TGTGCCAGCAGTTACTCGAAGTACAACCTGGGGGGATATGGCTACACCTTC.

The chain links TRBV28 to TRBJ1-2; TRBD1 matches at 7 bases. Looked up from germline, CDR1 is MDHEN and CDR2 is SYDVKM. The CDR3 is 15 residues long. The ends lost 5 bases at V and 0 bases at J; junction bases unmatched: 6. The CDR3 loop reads CASSTGTAANYGYTF. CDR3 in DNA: TGTGCCAGCAGTACCGGGACAGCAGCTAACTATGGCTACACCTTC.

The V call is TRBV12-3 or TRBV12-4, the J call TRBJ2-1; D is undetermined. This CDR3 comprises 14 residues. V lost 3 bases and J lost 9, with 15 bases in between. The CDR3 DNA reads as TGTGCCAGCAGTTTGGTGGTGATACGGTTTGAGCAGTTCTTC. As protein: CASSLVVIRFEQFF.